This is a list of T cell receptor beta chains from one sample in a study of cytomegalovirus exposure and HLA in healthy donors. The data were produced by immunoSEQ multiplex PCR, yet TCRdb's version contains in-frame clones alone and is incomplete. The data hold about 150,000 clones, with about four fifths observed a single time. Sample: PBMCs. The receptors here all came from a man aged 30 to 39 in good health. The CDR3 runs from the conserved cysteine through the conserved F or W. D genes are given only for firm matches. A row's size may be missing; if present it is once, few, many or a size class.

abundance,d_gene,v_gene,j_gene,CDR3aa,CDR3nt
-,-,TRBV5-4,TRBJ1-2,CASSLDSLYGYTF,TGTGCCAGCAGCTTGGACAGCCTCTATGGCTACACCTTC
-,-,TRBV2,TRBJ2-1,CASSEALRLTYNEQFF,TGTGCCAGCAGTGAAGCGCTTCGACTAACCTACAATGAGCAGTTCTTC
-,-,TRBV9,TRBJ2-2,CASSVDGAGELFF,TGTGCCAGCAGCGTAGACGGGGCCGGGGAGCTGTTTTTT
once,TRBD1,TRBV6-6,TRBJ2-5,CATGQGWETQYF,TGTGCCACTGGACAGGGGTGGGAGACCCAGTACTTC
once,-,TRBV4-3,TRBJ2-4,CASSQDLWEHGPPGSIQYF,TGCGCCAGCAGCCAAGATCTGTGGGAGCATGGACCCCCGGGGAGCATTCAGTACTTC
-,-,TRBV6-5,TRBJ1-5,CASSYREGQPQHF,TGTGCCAGCAGTTACAGGGAGGGTCAGCCCCAGCATTTT
-,-,TRBV18,TRBJ1-2,CASSPQGGGGYTF,TGTGCCAGCTCACCACAAGGGGGTGGTGGCTACACCTTC
-,-,TRBV5-4,TRBJ2-2,CASSRAAGELFF,TGTGCCAGCAGTCGAGCGGCCGGGGAGCTGTTTTTT
-,TRBD1,TRBV6-6,TRBJ1-5,CASNPGTGVGNQPQHF,TGTGCCAGCAACCCCGGGACAGGGGTTGGCAATCAGCCCCAGCATTTT
once,TRBD1,TRBV5-4,TRBJ1-1,CASSQKTQGAEAFF,TGTGCCAGCAGCCAAAAAACACAGGGGGCTGAAGCTTTCTTT
-,TRBD1,TRBV6-5,TRBJ1-2,CASTTTGVGYTF,TGTGCCAGCACCACGACAGGGGTTGGCTACACCTTC
once,TRBD2,TRBV28,TRBJ2-7,CASSSPPGLRNSEQYF,TGTGCCAGCAGTTCCCCTCCGGGACTAAGGAACTCCGAGCAGTACTTC
-,-,TRBV5-8,TRBJ2-5,CASSWWLAPGETQYF,TGTGCCAGCAGCTGGTGGCTAGCCCCTGGGGAGACCCAGTACTTC
-,-,TRBV11-2,TRBJ1-4,CASSLVAGGFSTNEKLFF,TGTGCCAGCAGCTTAGTTGCCGGGGGGTTTTCAACTAATGAAAAACTGTTTTTT
-,TRBD1,TRBV4-1,TRBJ2-7,CASSHGGQGPYEQYF,TGCGCCAGCAGCCATGGAGGACAGGGTCCCTACGAGCAGTACTTC
-,TRBD2,TRBV29-1,TRBJ2-1,CSVRGGLTSGHHVSEQFF,TGCAGCGTTCGAGGGGGCTTGACTAGCGGGCATCATGTCAGTGAGCAGTTCTTC
-,TRBD2,TRBV4-1,TRBJ2-1,CASSQSTSGTPREDNEQFF,TGCGCCAGCAGCCAATCTACTAGCGGGACCCCCCGCGAGGACAATGAGCAGTTCTTC
-,-,TRBV7-9,TRBJ1-2,CASSLGGGIYYGYTF,TGTGCCAGCAGCTTAGGGGGAGGGATCTACTATGGCTACACCTTC
-,TRBD2,TRBV7-7,TRBJ2-3,CASSKGSGLAGTTQYF,TGTGCCAGCAGCAAAGGGTCCGGACTAGCGGGCACTACGCAGTATTTT
-,TRBD1,TRBV5-6,TRBJ2-1,CASSRLYEGQEAGNEQFF,TGTGCCAGCAGCCGGTTATATGAGGGACAGGAGGCGGGTAATGAGCAGTTCTTC
-,-,TRBV6-5,TRBJ1-2,CASSYSPGGSYGYTF,TGTGCCAGCAGTTACAGCCCGGGAGGGAGCTATGGCTACACCTTC